One and the same sample provided the 5 T cell receptor beta chains below, sequenced in a study of human T cells and chemical hapten exposure (dated by TCRdb to the early 2020s). The method behind the library was RACE. TCRdb lists the instrument as NextSeq 500. TCRdb trimmed public reads at Q25 via fastp, called clones via MiXCR and kept in-frame beta chains. Rows merge per CDR3 protein into single entries with the most common DNA and genes. The sample data list fewer than 300,000 distinct CDR3 sequences, and 7.5% to 10% of these were observed just once. Of the sample, 2.3% is held by the ten largest clones. The time point label, as the study defines it: pre-sensitization, week 0. The treatment or condition label, as the study defines it: therapeutic diphenylcyclopropenone sensitization with weekly scalp DPC. The material was whole blood, obtained in connection with sensitization to the hapten diphenylcyclopropenone (DPC). The origin of the receptors is a woman between 40 and 50 years old with alopecia areata. Some clones in this sample may be carry-over from other donors' samples.

CDR3 amino acids: CSAYTGELFF. The CDR3 region has the DNA TGCAGTGCTTACACCGGGGAGCTGTTTTTT. The J gene is TRBJ2-2, the V gene TRBV20-1; D is uncertain. CDR1 is DFQATT, CDR2 SNEGSKA, per germline (reference sequence). V lost 5 bases and J lost 3, with 1 base in between. There are 10 residues in the CDR3.

The chain links TRBV6-6 to TRBJ2-7; 10 nucleotides agree with TRBD1. This CDR3 spans 17 amino acids. Losses at the gene ends were 2 bases for V and 7 bases for J; bases not matched to a gene: 14. Germline assignment: CDR1 MNHNY and CDR2 SVGAGI (reference sequence). CDR3 nucleotides: TGTGCCAGCAGTTACCCCTCCTTCGACAGGGGGCTGGGGGAGCAGTACTTC. As protein: CASSYPSFDRGLGEQYF.

This clonotype came up a few times. The chain employs TRBV3-1 and TRBJ2-3; D gene unclear. This CDR3 is built from 12 residues. V was pared by 3 bases and J by 4 bases, with 5 bases between. The germline gives CDR1 LGHDT, CDR2 YNNKEL (reference sequence). The CDR3 sequence: CASSHPPDTQYF. The CDR3 DNA follows: TGTGCCAGCAGCCATCCCCCAGATACGCAGTATTTT.

This clonotype was counted between two and nine times. The chain couples TRBV2 to TRBJ1-1; a weak D match, TRBD1 (5 bases). The CDR3 is 14 residues long. Germline loops: CDR1 SNHLY, CDR2 FYNNEI. V lost 5 bases and J lost 1, with 11 bases in between. In DNA form, the CDR3 reads TGTGCCAGCAGTATGGGACCGACGAACACTGAAGCTTTCTTT. This sequence encodes CASSMGPTNTEAFF.

This clonotype was picked up a small number of times. The J gene is TRBJ1-3, the V gene TRBV29-1; tentative D call: TRBD1 (6 bases). The V gene lost 2 bases and the J gene lost 7 bases, with 12 bases spanning the gap. The CDR3 is made up of 13 amino acids. The germline CDR1 and CDR2 sequences are SQVTM and ANQGSEA. The DNA of the CDR3 is TGCAGCGTTGAAAGGTCCCAGGGGAACACCATATATTTT. As protein: CSVERSQGNTIYF.